The 10 T cell receptor beta chains below all came from one sample that was sequenced in a study of tumor-infiltrating lymphocytes in oesophageal squamous cell carcinoma (dated by TCRdb to the mid-2010s). Libraries were constructed by PCR. Instrument on record: Illumina HiSeq 2000. Through fastp at Q25 and MiXCR, TCRdb rebuilt clones from the public reads, retaining in-frame beta chains. A single entry per CDR3 protein holds the most common genes and DNA from its merged rows. The sample table lists some 10,000 distinct CDR3 sequences, roughly half of them with a count of one. About 22% of the sample rests with the top ten. Sequencing was done on a sample of esophageal tumor tissue. The receptor source for this set is a male donor with esophageal squamous cell carcinoma.

This clonotype was counted a single time. The chain combines TRBV7-9 with TRBJ2-3, with a weak D call TRBD1 (6 bases). Trimming stripped 4 bases from V and 0 bases from J, with 11 bases between. This CDR3 is 15 amino acids long. Per the germline V gene, CDR1 is SEHNR and CDR2 is FQNEAQ (reference sequence). The CDR3 DNA reads TGTGCCAGCAGCTCCCACGGACAGAGCACAGATACGCAGTATTTT. Residues: CASSSHGQSTDTQYF.

This chain joins TRBV14 and TRBJ2-5, with D perhaps matching TRBD1 (5 bases). The closer fit of TRBJ2-1 to the DNA end suggests the J call may be wrong. Germline-derived CDR1 and CDR2 are SGHDN and FVKESK. This CDR3 contains 13 residues. CDR3 residues: CASSPRDYNEQFF. CDR3 DNA: TGTGCCAGCAGCCCCAGGGACTACAATGAGCAGTTCTTC.

This clonotype has only a few counts. The V gene is TRBV7-9, the J gene TRBJ2-1; 7 bases fit TRBD2. The DNA end favors TRBJ2-7, so the J call may be wrong. Germline lookup yields CDR1 SEHNR and CDR2 FQNEAQ (reference sequence). CDR3 length: 15 residues. The CDR3 loop is CASSSREIWSNEQYF. The CDR3 coding sequence is TGTGCCAGCAGCTCGCGGGAGATCTGGTCCAATGAGCAGTACTTC.

The chain has TRBV7-4 and TRBJ2-5, with D possibly matching TRBD1 (5 bases). The last part of the DNA fits TRBJ2-7 better; the J call may be wrong. CDR1 and CDR2 (germline): SGHVT, SQSDAQ. This CDR3 comprises 17 residues. The CDR3: CASSERAGFRQSYEQYF. The CDR3 nucleotides are TGTGCCAGCAGCGAACGCGCCGGATTCAGACAGTCCTACGAGCAGTACTTC.

The CDR3 is CASSPGTSLTTQYF. CDR3 bases: TGTGCCAGCAGCCCCGGGACTAGCCTAACGACCCAGTACTTC. V and J are TRBV7-4 and TRBJ2-1; 9 nucleotides agree with TRBD2. The DNA matches TRBJ2-5 better at its end, which makes the J call doubtful. Germline V CDR1 and CDR2: SGHVT, SQSDAQ. The CDR3 covers 14 residues.

V usage is TRBV6-2 or TRBV6-3 and J usage is TRBJ2-3; TRBD1 is a possible D gene (5 bases). Judging by the DNA end, TRBJ1-1 fits better; the J call may be wrong. This CDR3 comprises 15 residues. Germline V gene sequence: CDR1 MNHEY, CDR2 SVGEGT. The DNA of the CDR3 is TGTGCCAGCGGTAAGGGTACAGGAGGTCACACTGAAGCTTTCTTT. This encodes CASGKGTGGHTEAFF.

This clonotype was counted at least ten times. This may come from a read error, since a much larger clone is one base off. This sequence joins TRBV6-6 and TRBJ2-5, with 7 positions matching TRBD2. Judging by the DNA end, TRBJ2-1 fits better; the J call may be wrong. The CDR3 runs to 16 residues. CDR1 and CDR2 from the germline V gene are MNHNY and SVGAGI (reference sequence). The CDR3 is CASSYSGGSGQETQFF. The DNA of the CDR3 is TGTGCCAGCAGTTACTCGGGCGGGAGTGGTCAAGAGACCCAGTTCTTC.

This clonotype occurred a few times. The chain recombines TRBV6-4 with TRBJ2-1, with D maybe TRBD2 (6 bases). The ends were cut back, 5 bases at V and 12 bases at J, with 11 bases in the middle. CDR1 and CDR2 from the germline V gene are MRHNA and SNTAGT. CDR3 length: 11 amino acids. CDR3 residues: CASSQGGTQFF. CDR3 nucleotide sequence: TGTGCCAGCAGTCAGGGAGGTACGCAGTTCTTC.

This clonotype was recorded at least ten times. The chain uses TRBV28 and TRBJ1-2; D not resolved. The CDR3 extends over 14 amino acids. CDR1 and CDR2 (germline): MDHEN, SYDVKM. Trimming shortened V by 10 bases and J by 0 bases, and 15 bases separated the two germline ends. In DNA, the CDR3 is TGTGCCATCGGATACCCCTCATCTAACTATGGCTACACCTTC. Amino acids: CAIGYPSSNYGYTF.

Remarks on this clonotype: A read error is possible here, since a much larger clone lies one base away. J is TRBJ1-1 and V is TRBV11-2; 9 bases align to TRBD1. Per the germline V gene, CDR1 is SGHAT and CDR2 is FQNNGV. Trimming at V came to 5 bases and at J to 0 bases, leaving 1 base not matched to a gene. The CDR3 totals 14 residues. CDR3 sequence reads: CASSRDRVNTEAFF. As DNA, the CDR3 is TGTGCCAGCAGCCGGGACAGGGTGAACACTGAAGCTTTCTTT.